This T cell receptor (beta chain) was observed in a study of cytomegalovirus exposure and HLA in healthy donors (dated by TCRdb to about 2017). Regarding the research as a whole: An earlier analysis of a few hundred of the donors reported 276 Gb of sequence data and 117 million unique TCR beta sequences obtained from about 200 million T cells. An early release covering roughly 640 HLA-typed donors comprised about 310 gigabases of sequencing data and roughly 86 million unique TCR sequences. Of the approximately 370 genotyped donors, less than 90% were placed in the genetic ancestry cluster associated with self-reported Caucasian donors. The study was designed to test whether signatures of past pathogen exposure could be identified by cataloging public T cell receptors. Using immunosequencing, the study profiled T cell repertoires from 550 to 750 subjects and related those repertoires to cytomegalovirus serostatus. A separate validation cohort of some 130 different subjects was used in addition to the 666-subject first cohort. The study combined high-throughput TCR immunosequencing, statistical association of individual TCRs with disease status, and machine learning to predict cytomegalovirus infection status. To study patterns of TCR occurrence, a later analysis re-analyzed previously published TCR beta repertoires from more than 550 donors and added high-resolution HLA genotyping. The later analysis used no new phenotypic data to find candidate immune exposures, relying instead on TCR beta sequences and their occurrence across donors. To decide whether each TCR beta V gene segment behaved as functional or pseudogenic, an earlier analysis of some 570 of the donors relied on high-throughput TCR beta sequencing. Donor age, sex, ethnicity and CMV serostatus were compiled together with the repertoire data. In a later genetic analysis, genome-wide SNP genotypes for 398 of the 666 donors were used, and that subset was treated as a discovery cohort. Every repertoire in the discovery cohort had been generated on one and the same sequencing platform. Class I and class II HLA loci were covered by the typing at four-digit resolution. The number of donors typed differed by locus, with 629-630 for A, B, C, DRB1 and DQB1, approximately 500 for DQA1, 606 for DPA1, and around 430 for DPB1. Several DR-DQ haplotypes were handled as single units for association and clustering because linkage in the cohort was strong. On average, roughly 240,000 unique TCR beta nucleotide sequences were sequenced per donor among 300 to 500 genotyped donors of the cohort, with roughly a sixth of those sequences being non-productive.

In total, 500 to 700 healthy bone marrow donors made up the cohort. At the time of sampling, all cohort members were nominally healthy, though unrecorded immune exposures were likely present. The donor tested CMV seropositive and was one of the 289 seropositive cohort members. A peripheral blood sample was provided by each donor, and peripheral blood mononuclear cells were used for TCR beta sequencing. Genomic DNA extraction from the blood cell samples was performed with the Qiagen DNeasy Blood Extraction Kit. Study-level results and caveats: V-gene and J-gene trimming of TCR beta chains was associated with a missense DCLRE1C variant in a later genetic analysis, and the association was replicated in an independent cohort. The study gave a list of 150 to 200 TCR beta chains associated with cytomegalovirus. Across donors, most TCR sequences were observed very rarely, whereas some public TCRs were present in many individuals. The cohort was sequenced for TCR beta chains only, and without alpha or paired-chain data the features that could be detected were limited. Several of the top co-occurrence clusters appeared to be linked to parvovirus B19, influenza, CMV and Epstein-Barr virus, according to a later analysis. Approximately 18 rarely observed V segments, including chromosome 9 orphons, were excluded from the earlier analysis of 550 to 700 of the donors because counts were too low. A cluster of highly shared sequence variants was judged likely to represent a technical artifact of the sequencing pipeline. According to a later analysis, TCR association rates differed among HLA loci, with DRB1 alleles showing the most associated TCRs and HLA-C alleles showing the fewest. Because HLA typing was missing for some donors at each locus, association tests included only the typed subset. A later analysis found that HLA-associated TCR beta chains were more clonally expanded and had lower generation probabilities than equally common non-associated chains. At a false discovery rate of 0.05, a later analysis linked 15,000 to 20,000 TCR beta sequences to specific HLA alleles. A further reported finding was that TCR beta sequences accurately predicted the HLA-A and HLA-B alleles for most subjects in the first cohort. Compared with the roughly 720-donor mean, donors in an Asian-associated ancestry cluster had fewer N-insertions in productive TCRs, according to a later genetic analysis. Immune exposure information for the cohort was limited to CMV serostatus. It was suggested by the authors that the approach could potentially be generalized to other disease states and immunological phenotypes. Assigning TCR associations to individual alleles was difficult when HLA alleles, especially DR and DQ, strongly co-occurred. Linkage disequilibrium might explain the correlated functional status among segregating V segments, but an unknown experimental factor could not be excluded. The classifier was reported to diagnose cytomegalovirus status with high specificity and sensitivity in both the original cohort and the validation cohort. The presence/absence analyses assumed that sequencing depth was roughly uniform across donors, and that assumption may not be true. A later analysis found that most CMV-associated TCR beta chains appeared HLA-restricted, with HLA associations seemingly driven largely by CMV exposure. Broadly in line with IMGT annotations, most TCR beta V segments showed up in productive rearrangements about 87% or about 30% of the time in an earlier analysis of about 500 of the donors. The 87-base-pair reads could not distinguish some IMGT-functional V segments, including TRBV6-2 and TRBV6-3, so those segments were excluded. In vitro tests confirmed that a few of the cytomegalovirus-associated TCR beta chains recognize cytomegalovirus antigens.

Sequences SGHRS (CDR1) and YFSETQ (CDR2) are obtained from the germline V gene. The CDR3 spans 14 residues, from the cysteine through the phenylalanine. CDR3 DNA only is kept here, 42 bases in frame from base 1. The trim is 4 bases for V and 1 base for J, with a gap of 11 bases between the germline ends. Library creation used the immunoSEQ multiplex PCR assay. For the multiplex PCR, a mixture combining 60 forward primers for TCR Vbeta segments and 13 reverse primers for TCR Jbeta segments was used. The CDR3 region of rearranged TCR beta genes was amplified from genomic DNA by a multiplex PCR assay. The amplified TCR beta libraries were sequenced on the Illumina HiSeq System as 87-base-pair reads. Per the source publication's procedure: A later analysis counted about 80 million unique TCR beta chains across the 670 or so repertoires, and 10 million to 12 million of these chains were shared by at least two donors. A nearest-neighbor algorithm error-corrected the raw reads and collapsed the reads into unique sequences, merging closely related sequences to remove PCR and sequencing errors. V, D and J gene segments were assigned by aligning CDR3 sequences to IMGT reference sequences. For a sequence to be retained, at least a six-nucleotide match to both a V gene segment and a J gene segment was required. A rearrangement was called productive if the CDR3 had no stop codons and remained in frame with V and J, and every other rearrangement was called non-productive. Following IMGT convention, CDR3 was defined as the stretch from the second conserved V-encoded cysteine to the conserved J-encoded phenylalanine. In an earlier analysis of roughly 610 of the donors, sequences lacking an unambiguous match to a single V gene segment were excluded. An earlier analysis of 587 of the donors called V segments functional above 56.7% productive rearrangements and segregating when the between-donor standard deviation exceeded 5%. A statistical classification framework was built to diagnose cytomegalovirus status from the catalog of TCR beta chain sequences. V and J gene assignment, in a later analysis, came from comparing TCR nucleotide sequences with IMGT/GENE-DB human TR gene sequences. A later analysis assigned CDR3 sequences and most-parsimonious VDJ recombination scenarios with the TCRdist pipeline. In a later analysis, each TCR beta chain was defined by its CDR3 amino acid sequence together with its V-gene family, and reads without a unique V-gene family were excluded. A later analysis removed 600 or so highly shared, low-generation-probability nucleotide sequences to deal with suspected cross-contamination and a sequencing artifact. For each public chain, a later analysis derived a clonal expansion index from normalized ranks of inferred template counts within each repertoire. In a later analysis, generation probabilities were computed using a VDJ recombination model fitted to out-of-frame rearrangements, and the results were checked against IGoR. A later analysis scored TCR-TCR, TCR-HLA and TCR-CMV co-occurrence with hypergeometric tests, applying a repertoire-size bias correction to TCR pairs. In a later analysis, false discovery rates were estimated by permuting HLA or CMV assignments 20 times. In a later analysis, co-occurring TCRs were grouped using DBSCAN, with TCRdist sequence similarity added in when clustering inside HLA-allele-positive subsets. Co-occurrence clustering excluded repertoires with fewer than 30,000 or more than 120,000 public chains, plus five with anomalous nucleotide sharing. In TCRdb, the immuneACCESS table is reduced to in-frame sequences with V and J assigned. These tables do not hold every clone; where another copy was compared, an unresolved V gene accounts for under half, and the others remain unexplained. Clonal size and the V and J genes are those of that table, whereas D and trimming came from the DNA. The sample table holds 110,000 or so clones, of which around 73% were seen once. The top ten hold around 5.8% of the sample.

To note about this clone: Its antigen has not been determined. The input lacks base qualities; no much larger clone sits a single base away.

The chain is made from TRBV5-1 and TRBJ1-1, with TRBD1 perhaps the D gene, on 5 matching bases. The sequenced material came from PBMCs. This receptor was obtained from a woman aged 25 to 39 in good health and CMV-seropositive. The CDR3 region has the sequence CASSKIGENTEAFF. The bases are TGCGCCAGCAGCAAAATAGGGGAGAACACTGAAGCTTTCTTT.